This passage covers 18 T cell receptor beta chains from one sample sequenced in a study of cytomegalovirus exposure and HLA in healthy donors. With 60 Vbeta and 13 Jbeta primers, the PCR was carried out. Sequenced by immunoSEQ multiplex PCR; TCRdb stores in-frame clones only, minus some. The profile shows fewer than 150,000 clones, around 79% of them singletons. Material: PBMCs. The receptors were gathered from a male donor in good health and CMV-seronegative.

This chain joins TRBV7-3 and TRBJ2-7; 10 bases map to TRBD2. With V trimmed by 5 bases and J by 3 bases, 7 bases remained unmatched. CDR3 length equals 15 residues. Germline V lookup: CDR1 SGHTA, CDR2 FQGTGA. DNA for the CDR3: TGTGCCAGCAGCCCTAGCGGGGGAAACCTCTACGAGCAGTACTTC. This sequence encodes CASSPSGGNLYEQYF. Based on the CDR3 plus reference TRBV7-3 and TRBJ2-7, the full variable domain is GAGVSQTPSNKVTEKGKYVELRCDPISGHTALYWYRQSLGQGPEFLIYFQGTGAADDSGLPNDRFFAVRPEGSVSTLKIQRTERGDSAVYLCASSPSGGNLYEQYFGPGTRLTVT.

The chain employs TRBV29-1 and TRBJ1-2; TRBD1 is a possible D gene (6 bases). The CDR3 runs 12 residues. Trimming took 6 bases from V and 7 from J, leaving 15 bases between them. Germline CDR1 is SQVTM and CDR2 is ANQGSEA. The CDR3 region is CSVRTVLSGYTF. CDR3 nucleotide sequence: TGCAGCGTCCGGACAGTCTTAAGTGGCTACACCTTC. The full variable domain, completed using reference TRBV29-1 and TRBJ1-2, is SAVISQKPSRDICQRGTSLTIQCQVDSQVTMMFWYRQQPGQSLTLIATANQGSEATYESGFVIDKFPISRPNLTFSTLTVSNMSPEDSSIYLCSVRTVLSGYTFGSGTRLTVV.

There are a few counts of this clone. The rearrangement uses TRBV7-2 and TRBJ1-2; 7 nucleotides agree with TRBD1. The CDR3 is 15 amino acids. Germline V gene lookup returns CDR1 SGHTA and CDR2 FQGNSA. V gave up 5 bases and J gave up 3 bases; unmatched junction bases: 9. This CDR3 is CASSTNGQAHYGYTF. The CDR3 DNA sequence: TGTGCCAGCAGCACTAACGGACAGGCCCACTATGGCTACACCTTC.

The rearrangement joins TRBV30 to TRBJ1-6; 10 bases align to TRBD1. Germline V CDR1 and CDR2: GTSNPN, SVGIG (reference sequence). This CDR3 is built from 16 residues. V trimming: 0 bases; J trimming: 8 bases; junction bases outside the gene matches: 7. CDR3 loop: CAWSVARTGGDSPLHF. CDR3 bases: TGTGCCTGGAGTGTGGCGAGGACAGGGGGTGATTCACCCCTCCACTTT.

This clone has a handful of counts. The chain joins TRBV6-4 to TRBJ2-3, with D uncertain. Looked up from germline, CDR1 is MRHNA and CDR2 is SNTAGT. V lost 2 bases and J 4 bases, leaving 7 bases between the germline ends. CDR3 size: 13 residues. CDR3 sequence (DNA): TGTGCCAGCAGTGACCAAGACTCAGATACGCAGTATTTT. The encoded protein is CASSDQDSDTQYF.

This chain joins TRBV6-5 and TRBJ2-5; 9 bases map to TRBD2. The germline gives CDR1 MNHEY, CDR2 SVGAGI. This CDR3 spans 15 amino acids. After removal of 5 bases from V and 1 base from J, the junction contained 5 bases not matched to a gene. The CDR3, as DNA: TGTGCCAGCAGTCCGGGGCGGGGGGGCCAAGAGACCCAGTACTTC. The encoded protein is CASSPGRGGQETQYF.

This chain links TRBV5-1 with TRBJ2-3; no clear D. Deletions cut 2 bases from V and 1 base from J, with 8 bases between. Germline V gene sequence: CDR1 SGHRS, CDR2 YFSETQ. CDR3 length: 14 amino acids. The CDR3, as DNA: TGCGCCAGCAGCTTAGAGCAGGGCACAGATACGCAGTATTTT. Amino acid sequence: CASSLEQGTDTQYF.

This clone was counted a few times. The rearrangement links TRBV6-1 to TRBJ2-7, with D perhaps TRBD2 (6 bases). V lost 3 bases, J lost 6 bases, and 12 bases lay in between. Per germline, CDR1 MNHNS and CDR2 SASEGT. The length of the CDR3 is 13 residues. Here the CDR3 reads CASSERGTSEQYF. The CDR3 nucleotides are TGTGCCAGCAGTGAGCGCGGGACCTCCGAGCAGTACTTC.

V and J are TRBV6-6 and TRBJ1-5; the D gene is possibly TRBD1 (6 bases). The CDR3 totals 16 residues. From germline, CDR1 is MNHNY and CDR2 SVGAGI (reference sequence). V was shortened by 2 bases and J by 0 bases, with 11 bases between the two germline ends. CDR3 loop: CASSYPRTDSNQPQHF. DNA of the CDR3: TGTGCCAGCAGTTACCCTAGGACAGATAGCAATCAGCCCCAGCATTTT.

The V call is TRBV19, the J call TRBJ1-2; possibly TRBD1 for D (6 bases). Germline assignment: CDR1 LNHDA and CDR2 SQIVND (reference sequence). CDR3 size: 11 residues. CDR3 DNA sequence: TGTGTCAGGACAGCCTACTATGGCTACACCTTC. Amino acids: CVRTAYYGYTF. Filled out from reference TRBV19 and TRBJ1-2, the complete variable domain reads DGGITQSPKYLFRKEGQNVTLSCEQNLNHDAMYWYRQDPGQGLRLIYYSQIVNDFQKGDIAEGYSVSREKKESFPLTVTSAQKNPTAFYLCVRTAYYGYTFGSGTRLTVV.

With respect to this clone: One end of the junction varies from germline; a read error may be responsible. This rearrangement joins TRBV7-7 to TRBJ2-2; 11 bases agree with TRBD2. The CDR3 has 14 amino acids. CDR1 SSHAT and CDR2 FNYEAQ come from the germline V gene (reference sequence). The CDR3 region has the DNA TGTGCTAGCAGCGGACTAGCGGGCACCGGGGAGCTGTTTTTT. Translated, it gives CASSGLAGTGELFF.

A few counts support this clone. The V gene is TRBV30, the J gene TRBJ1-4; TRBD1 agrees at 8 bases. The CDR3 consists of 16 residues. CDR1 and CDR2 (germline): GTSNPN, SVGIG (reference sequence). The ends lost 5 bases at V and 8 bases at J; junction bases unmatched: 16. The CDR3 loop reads CAWGGQGRTSREKLFF. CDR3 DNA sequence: TGTGCCTGGGGTGGACAGGGTAGGACCTCAAGGGAAAAACTGTTTTTT.

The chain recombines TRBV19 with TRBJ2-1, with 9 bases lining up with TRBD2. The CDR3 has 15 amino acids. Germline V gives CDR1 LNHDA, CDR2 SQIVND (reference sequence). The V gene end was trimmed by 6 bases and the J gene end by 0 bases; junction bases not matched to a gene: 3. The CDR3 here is CASSRLADSYNEQFF. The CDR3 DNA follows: TGTGCCAGTAGCCGACTAGCGGACTCCTACAATGAGCAGTTCTTC.

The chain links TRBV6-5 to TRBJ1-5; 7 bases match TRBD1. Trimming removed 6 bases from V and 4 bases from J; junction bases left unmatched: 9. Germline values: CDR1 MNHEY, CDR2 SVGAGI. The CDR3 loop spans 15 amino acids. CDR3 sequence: CASSNTGVGNQPQHF. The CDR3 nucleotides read TGTGCCAGCAGCAACACAGGGGTAGGAAATCAGCCCCAGCATTTT.

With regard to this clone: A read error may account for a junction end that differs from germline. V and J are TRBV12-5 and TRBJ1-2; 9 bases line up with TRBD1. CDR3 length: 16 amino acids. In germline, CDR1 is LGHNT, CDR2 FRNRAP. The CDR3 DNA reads TGTGCTCGTGGTTTGGTACGCTGGACAGGGGAAAATGGCTACACCTTC. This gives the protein CARGLVRWTGENGYTF.

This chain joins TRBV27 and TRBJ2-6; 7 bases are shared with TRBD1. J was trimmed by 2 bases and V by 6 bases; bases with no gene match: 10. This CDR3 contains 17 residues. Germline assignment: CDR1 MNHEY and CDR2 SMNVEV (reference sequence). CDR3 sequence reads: CASRLQGLATGANVLTF. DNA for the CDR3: TGTGCCAGCAGGCTACAGGGGTTAGCGACTGGGGCCAACGTCCTGACTTTC.

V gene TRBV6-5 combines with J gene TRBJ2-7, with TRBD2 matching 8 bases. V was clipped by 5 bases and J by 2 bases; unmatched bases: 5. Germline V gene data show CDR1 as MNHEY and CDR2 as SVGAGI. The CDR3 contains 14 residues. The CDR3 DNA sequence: TGTGCCAGCAGTGATGTTAGCGGGACCTACGAGCAGTACTTC. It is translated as CASSDVSGTYEQYF.

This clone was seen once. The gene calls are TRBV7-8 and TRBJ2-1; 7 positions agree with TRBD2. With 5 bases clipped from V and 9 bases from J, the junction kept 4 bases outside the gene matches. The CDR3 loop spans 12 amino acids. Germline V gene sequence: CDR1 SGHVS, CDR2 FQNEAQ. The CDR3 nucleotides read TGTGCCAGCAGCCGGGACTACTCTGAGCAGTTCTTC. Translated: CASSRDYSEQFF.